One and the same sample provided the 14 T cell receptor beta chains below, sequenced in a study of cytomegalovirus exposure and HLA in healthy donors. PCR involved 60 Vbeta and 13 Jbeta primers. Only in-frame clones appear in the TCRdb table, and some are missing; sequencing was by immunoSEQ multiplex PCR. The sample yields roughly 230,000 clones, approximately 81% seen once. The sample was PBMCs. The source of these receptors is a girl aged 2 to 10 in good health and CMV-seronegative.

This chain joins TRBV18 and TRBJ1-2; no clear D. The CDR3 loop spans 13 amino acids. The germline CDR1 and CDR2 sequences are KGHSH and LQKENI. The germline V and J ends were trimmed by 2 bases and 4 bases, with 8 bases remaining between them. CDR3 sequence reads: CASSPGTFYGYTF. DNA for the CDR3: TGTGCCAGCTCACCAGGCACCTTCTATGGCTACACCTTC.

The chain combines TRBV6-5 with TRBJ1-2; 10 bases fit TRBD1. V was pared by 2 bases and J by 5 bases, with 5 bases of the junction left unmatched. The CDR3 consists of 15 residues. In germline, CDR1 is MNHEY, CDR2 SVGAGI. The CDR3 DNA reads as TGTGCCAGCAGTTACCTCGGGACAGGGGCGTATGGCTACACCTTC. Translated, it gives CASSYLGTGAYGYTF.

The chain couples TRBV6-1 to TRBJ2-7; 9 bases fit TRBD1. Looked up from germline, CDR1 is MNHNS and CDR2 is SASEGT. Losses at the gene ends were 5 bases for V and 3 bases for J; bases not matched to a gene: 5. This CDR3 contains 14 residues. The DNA of the CDR3 is TGTGCCAGCAGTCTGGGGACAGGGAACTACGAGCAGTACTTC. Translating gives CASSLGTGNYEQYF.

This clone was counted between two and nine times. The chain joins TRBV10-3 to TRBJ1-1, with 8 bases identical to TRBD1. This CDR3 spans 14 amino acids. From germline, CDR1 is ENHRY and CDR2 SYGVKD. V was clipped by 3 bases and J by 10 bases; unmatched bases: 10. CDR3 sequence: CAISDPVDRAGAFF. DNA of the CDR3: TGTGCCATCAGTGACCCTGTGGACAGGGCAGGAGCTTTCTTT.

The rearrangement joins TRBV12-5 to TRBJ2-2; D might be TRBD2 (5 bases). Trimming removed 5 bases at V and 1 base at J, with 14 bases between. The CDR3 covers 16 residues. In germline, CDR1 is LGHNT, CDR2 FRNRAP. CDR3 protein: CASGRSVGENTGELFF. The CDR3 DNA follows: TGTGCTAGTGGTAGGTCAGTCGGGGAGAACACCGGGGAGCTGTTTTTT.

The V gene is TRBV7-9, the J gene TRBJ2-3; D gene ambiguous. Per germline, CDR1 SEHNR and CDR2 FQNEAQ (reference sequence). This CDR3 is built from 11 residues. V dropped 7 bases and J dropped 5 bases, with 7 bases sitting between them. The CDR3 coding sequence is TGTGCCAGCACCCCCAGAGATACGCAGTATTTT. It yields the protein CASTPRDTQYF.

V gene TRBV4-2 combines with J gene TRBJ2-7; the D gene is possibly TRBD2 (6 bases). The CDR3 is made up of 15 amino acids. V lost 0 bases to trimming and J lost 0 bases, with 9 bases between them. The germline V gene has CDR1 LGHNA and CDR2 YNFKEQ. DNA for the CDR3: TGTGCCAGCAGCCAAGACGGGGGAGGCTCCTACGAGCAGTACTTC. It yields the protein CASSQDGGGSYEQYF.

The V gene is TRBV4-1, the J gene TRBJ2-3, with a weak D call TRBD2 (6 bases). The V and J ends lost 3 bases and 6 bases respectively, with 16 bases between them. CDR1 is MGHRA, CDR2 YSYEKL, per germline. There are 15 residues in the CDR3. The DNA for the CDR3 is TGCGCCAGCAGCCAGGGCCCAGGAGGAGGGGATACGCAGTATTTT. The encoded protein is CASSQGPGGGDTQYF.

The chain is built from TRBV5-4 and TRBJ2-5; 8 bases line up with TRBD2. Germline assignment: CDR1 SGHNT and CDR2 YYREEE (reference sequence). The length of the CDR3 is 13 residues. Trimming removed 4 bases from V and 2 bases from J; junction bases left unmatched: 1. The CDR3 here is CASSPGGQETQYF. The CDR3 DNA reads as TGTGCCAGCAGCCCGGGGGGGCAAGAGACCCAGTACTTC.

This clone was seen only once. This chain uses TRBV29-1 with TRBJ2-4; the match to TRBD2 covers 7 bases. After removal of 3 bases from V and 3 bases from J, the junction contained 5 bases not matched to a gene. The germline V gene encodes CDR1 SQVTM and CDR2 ANQGSEA. The CDR3 covers 14 residues. For the CDR3, the DNA is TGCAGCGTTGATTGGGGGAGGGTCAAAAACATTCAGTACTTC. It is translated as CSVDWGRVKNIQYF.

V and J are TRBV6-1 and TRBJ2-7; maybe TRBD2 (5 bases). V was pared by 2 bases and J by 2 bases, with 13 bases between. Germline CDR1 reads MNHNS; CDR2 reads SASEGT. The CDR3 runs 15 residues. CDR3 in amino acids: CASSEFRSGPYEQYF. CDR3 in DNA: TGTGCCAGCAGTGAATTTAGGAGCGGCCCCTACGAGCAGTACTTC.

This clone came up once. The J gene is TRBJ1-2, the V gene TRBV11-2; D is uncertain. The V and J ends lost 5 bases and 0 bases respectively, with 10 bases between them. The CDR3 totals 14 residues. CDR1 SGHAT and CDR2 FQNNGV come from the germline V gene. The CDR3 is CASSPSIANYGYTF. CDR3 in DNA: TGTGCCAGCAGCCCCTCTATAGCTAACTATGGCTACACCTTC.

The rearrangement uses TRBV6-6 and TRBJ2-1, with 7 bases identical to TRBD2. Per the germline V gene, CDR1 is MNHNY and CDR2 is SVGAGI (reference sequence). With 5 bases clipped from V and 3 bases from J, the junction kept 4 bases outside the gene matches. CDR3 size: 14 residues. CDR3 nucleotides: TGTGCCAGCAGTAGCGGGACCAACTACAATGAGCAGTTCTTC. Amino acids: CASSSGTNYNEQFF.

The genes are TRBV5-1 and TRBJ1-5, with TRBD1 matching over 7 bases. Germline CDR1 reads SGHRS; CDR2 reads YFSETQ. The CDR3 loop spans 14 amino acids. V was pared by 0 bases and J by 5 bases, with 2 bases of the junction left unmatched. Here the CDR3 DNA reads TGCGCCAGCAGCTTGGATGGGACAGATCAGCCCCAGCATTTT. Translated, it gives CASSLDGTDQPQHF.